This T cell receptor (beta chain) was captured by sequencing in a study of post-analysis software for immune sequencing data. Libraries were made from TCR beta cDNA, and they carried unique molecular identifiers. Some 500,000 cDNA molecules were obtained from 1 to 10 million T cells. TCRdb used MiXCR to reprocess the PCR reads, holding one entry per CDR3 protein. This sample has 400,000 to 500,000 distinct CDR3 sequences, with over 30% found just once. As to this clonotype: Its cognate antigen is unknown.

Germline V gene lookup returns CDR1 DFQATT and CDR2 SNEGSKA (reference sequence). The CDR3 runs to 12 residues. V was cut by 6 bases and J by 9 bases, with 16 bases left in between. Regarding the study as a whole: Controls had significantly higher normalized Chao1 diversity than multiple sclerosis patients. Controls had lower frequencies than patients of five or six TRBV segments, which included TRBV5-6, TRBV5-1 and TRBV20-1.

The sequence came from a girl aged 2 to 9 with multiple sclerosis. V is TRBV20-1 and J is TRBJ2-3; no clear D. Sequenced material: blood. The chain's CDR3 is CSAELGSQTQYF. The CDR3 coding sequence is TGCAGTGCGGAGTTAGGGTCGCAGACGCAGTATTTT.